Listed below are T cell receptor beta chains from one sample, sequenced in a study of response to subunit inactivated influenza vaccine. TCRdb re-called the RT-PCR reads through MiXCR, storing one row per CDR3 protein. Of hundreds of thousands of distinct CDR3 sequences listed, around 8% were seen once; the top ten hold 10% to 15%. The specimen was PBMCs from blood, collected around 25 months after vaccination. Receptors were obtained from a man aged 50-75 years who received an inactivated influenza vaccine. Both conserved end residues are part of each CDR3. Each record gives: J gene, V gene, D gene, clone size, CDR3 protein, CDR3 DNA. D genes are given only for firm matches. Expanded clones are given a class, and other clones once, few, many or no size at all.

J gene: TRBJ2-2
V gene: TRBV9
D gene: .
clone size: many
CDR3 protein: CASSVRGDAGELFF
CDR3 DNA: TGTGCCAGCAGCGTAAGAGGGGACGCCGGGGAGCTGTTTTTT

J gene: TRBJ1-2
V gene: TRBV12-3/TRBV12-4
D gene: .
clone size: few
CDR3 protein: CASSLSSTYGYTF
CDR3 DNA: TGTGCCAGCAGTTTGTCCAGTACCTATGGCTACACCTTC

J gene: TRBJ2-1
V gene: TRBV6-2/TRBV6-3
D gene: .
clone size: .
CDR3 protein: CASSYSRVLFSYNEQFF
CDR3 DNA: TGTGCCAGCAGTTACTCAAGGGTACTATTCTCCTACAATGAGCAGTTCTTC

J gene: TRBJ1-2
V gene: TRBV7-8
D gene: TRBD1
clone size: many
CDR3 protein: CASSLVGQGGGYTF
CDR3 DNA: TGTGCCAGCAGCTTAGTAGGACAGGGGGGAGGCTACACCTTC

J gene: TRBJ2-1
V gene: TRBV15
D gene: .
clone size: .
CDR3 protein: CATKGYNEQLF
CDR3 DNA: TGTGCCACCAAAGGATACAATGAGCAGCTCTTC

J gene: TRBJ2-7
V gene: TRBV6-2/TRBV6-3
D gene: TRBD2
clone size: many
CDR3 protein: CASSLIAGAYEQYF
CDR3 DNA: TGTGCCAGCAGTCTAATAGCGGGGGCCTACGAGCAGTACTTC

J gene: TRBJ2-1
V gene: TRBV7-9
D gene: .
clone size: .
CDR3 protein: CASSSQRRVFYNEQFF
CDR3 DNA: TGTGCCAGCAGCTCCCAGCGGCGGGTCTTCTACAATGAGCAGTTCTTC

J gene: TRBJ1-2
V gene: TRBV6-6
D gene: .
clone size: few
CDR3 protein: CASSGWGGAGYIF
CDR3 DNA: TGTGCCAGCAGTGGCTGGGGGGGCGCTGGCTACATCTTC

J gene: TRBJ2-4
V gene: TRBV5-6
D gene: .
clone size: .
CDR3 protein: CASSSPLRGSDKNIQYF
CDR3 DNA: TGTGCCAGCAGTTCCCCTCTCCGGGGGAGTGACAAAAACATTCAGTACTTC

J gene: TRBJ1-4
V gene: TRBV6-6
D gene: .
clone size: .
CDR3 protein: CASSYSDNEKLFF
CDR3 DNA: TGTGCCAGCAGTTATTCTGATAATGAAAAACTGTTTTTT

J gene: TRBJ2-1
V gene: TRBV27
D gene: .
clone size: few
CDR3 protein: CASSDVAVNSYNEQFF
CDR3 DNA: TGTGCCAGCAGTGACGTAGCGGTCAACTCCTACAATGAGCAGTTCTTC

J gene: TRBJ2-2
V gene: TRBV12-3/TRBV12-4
D gene: .
clone size: many
CDR3 protein: CASRSYDTGELFF
CDR3 DNA: TGTGCCAGCAGGTCGTACGACACCGGGGAGCTGTTTTTT

J gene: TRBJ2-7
V gene: TRBV7-6
D gene: .
clone size: once
CDR3 protein: CASSLGGYEHYF
CDR3 DNA: TGTGCCAGCAGCTTAGGCGGGTACGAGCACTACTTC

J gene: TRBJ2-6
V gene: TRBV2
D gene: TRBD1
clone size: many
CDR3 protein: CASSGQGAGANVLTF
CDR3 DNA: TGTGCCAGCAGTGGACAGGGAGCGGGGGCCAACGTCCTGACTTTC

J gene: TRBJ1-1
V gene: TRBV5-1
D gene: TRBD1
clone size: .
CDR3 protein: CASSPWTGGDIEAFF
CDR3 DNA: TGCGCCAGCAGCCCCTGGACAGGGGGGGACATTGAAGCTTTCTTT

J gene: TRBJ2-1
V gene: TRBV6-4
D gene: .
clone size: few
CDR3 protein: CASSPLSVRPGRSYNEQFF
CDR3 DNA: TGTGCCAGCAGCCCACTATCGGTCCGGCCCGGCCGCTCCTACAATGAGCAGTTCTTC

J gene: TRBJ2-3
V gene: TRBV2
D gene: TRBD1
clone size: few
CDR3 protein: CASSRTGSADTQYF
CDR3 DNA: TGTGCCAGCAGCCGGACAGGGTCCGCAGATACGCAGTATTTT

J gene: TRBJ1-1
V gene: TRBV7-9
D gene: .
clone size: many
CDR3 protein: CASSPDGVAEAFF
CDR3 DNA: TGTGCCAGCAGCCCGGATGGGGTGGCTGAAGCTTTCTTT

J gene: TRBJ2-7
V gene: TRBV28
D gene: .
clone size: .
CDR3 protein: CASSLRRLRPGFSYEQYF
CDR3 DNA: TGTGCCAGCAGTTTACGGAGGTTGAGGCCAGGGTTCTCCTACGAGCAGTACTTC

J gene: TRBJ2-5
V gene: TRBV5-1
D gene: .
clone size: few
CDR3 protein: CASSLGDLPPETQYF
CDR3 DNA: TGCGCCAGCAGCTTGGGAGACCTGCCCCCAGAGACCCAGTACTTC

J gene: TRBJ1-2
V gene: TRBV6-1
D gene: TRBD1
clone size: few
CDR3 protein: CASRRTGYYGYTF
CDR3 DNA: TGTGCCAGCAGACGGACAGGGTACTATGGCTACACCTTC

J gene: TRBJ1-1
V gene: TRBV20-1
D gene: TRBD1
clone size: .
CDR3 protein: CSARSLGQGIAGNTEAFF
CDR3 DNA: TGCAGTGCTAGATCTCTAGGACAGGGGATAGCGGGGAACACTGAAGCTTTCTTT

J gene: TRBJ2-5
V gene: TRBV6-2/TRBV6-3
D gene: .
clone size: .
CDR3 protein: CASSYGGSWETQYF
CDR3 DNA: TGTGCCAGCAGTTACGGAGGCTCTTGGGAGACCCAGTACTTC

J gene: TRBJ1-2
V gene: TRBV12-3/TRBV12-4
D gene: TRBD1
clone size: .
CDR3 protein: CASRLGTGVGYTF
CDR3 DNA: TGTGCCAGCAGGCTAGGGACAGGGGTAGGCTACACCTTC

J gene: TRBJ2-5
V gene: TRBV2
D gene: .
clone size: .
CDR3 protein: CASTIVPGETQYF
CDR3 DNA: TGTGCCAGCACCATCGTCCCCGGGGAGACCCAGTACTTC

J gene: TRBJ1-2
V gene: TRBV11-2
D gene: .
clone size: few
CDR3 protein: CASSLIESAVSRGYTF
CDR3 DNA: TGTGCCAGCAGCTTAATCGAGAGCGCAGTCTCTAGGGGCTACACCTTC

J gene: TRBJ2-7
V gene: TRBV19
D gene: .
clone size: few
CDR3 protein: CASSTEGGIAYEQYF
CDR3 DNA: TGTGCCAGTAGTACCGAAGGTGGTATCGCCTACGAGCAGTACTTC

J gene: TRBJ2-1
V gene: TRBV20-1
D gene: TRBD2
clone size: many
CDR3 protein: CSASGGANNEQFF
CDR3 DNA: TGCAGTGCTAGCGGGGGGGCAAACAATGAGCAGTTCTTC

J gene: TRBJ2-3
V gene: TRBV29-1
D gene: .
clone size: few
CDR3 protein: CSALGAGVWLTDTQYF
CDR3 DNA: TGCAGCGCCCTGGGGGCGGGAGTTTGGTTAACAGATACGCAGTATTTT

J gene: TRBJ1-2
V gene: TRBV12-3/TRBV12-4
D gene: .
clone size: .
CDR3 protein: CASSFVLHYGYTF
CDR3 DNA: TGTGCCAGCAGTTTTGTCCTCCACTATGGCTACACCTTC

J gene: TRBJ2-7
V gene: TRBV7-2
D gene: .
clone size: .
CDR3 protein: CASSWARDTYEQYF
CDR3 DNA: TGTGCCAGCAGCTGGGCCCGGGATACCTACGAGCAGTACTTC

J gene: TRBJ2-1
V gene: TRBV5-5
D gene: TRBD1
clone size: many
CDR3 protein: CASSSRQGNEQFF
CDR3 DNA: TGTGCCAGCAGCTCCCGACAGGGCAATGAGCAGTTCTTC

J gene: TRBJ2-5
V gene: TRBV3-1
D gene: .
clone size: many
CDR3 protein: CASSHRRDQETQYF
CDR3 DNA: TGTGCCAGCAGCCACAGGAGGGACCAAGAGACCCAGTACTTC

J gene: TRBJ2-7
V gene: TRBV7-9
D gene: .
clone size: few
CDR3 protein: CASSLIPWGEQYF
CDR3 DNA: TGTGCCAGCAGCTTAATACCTTGGGGGGAGCAGTACTTC

J gene: TRBJ1-1
V gene: TRBV29-1
D gene: .
clone size: many
CDR3 protein: CSVEPTVNTEAFF
CDR3 DNA: TGCAGCGTTGAACCAACCGTTAACACTGAAGCTTTCTTT

J gene: TRBJ2-1
V gene: TRBV7-6
D gene: .
clone size: many
CDR3 protein: CASSLHSNEQFF
CDR3 DNA: TGTGCCAGCAGCTTACACAGTAATGAGCAGTTCTTC

J gene: TRBJ2-7
V gene: TRBV6-2/TRBV6-3
D gene: .
clone size: .
CDR3 protein: CASSREFGYEQYF
CDR3 DNA: TGTGCCAGCAGTAGGGAGTTCGGTTACGAGCAGTACTTC

J gene: TRBJ2-1
V gene: TRBV7-9
D gene: .
clone size: many
CDR3 protein: CASSLELALGEQFF
CDR3 DNA: TGTGCCAGCAGCTTAGAATTGGCCCTCGGTGAGCAGTTCTTC

J gene: TRBJ1-4
V gene: TRBV6-2/TRBV6-3
D gene: .
clone size: .
CDR3 protein: CASSYSGRNEKLFF
CDR3 DNA: TGTGCCAGCAGTTACTCCGGGCGCAATGAAAAACTGTTTTTT

J gene: TRBJ2-1
V gene: TRBV5-1
D gene: .
clone size: many
CDR3 protein: CASSLDSSSSYNEQFF
CDR3 DNA: TGCGCCAGCAGCTTGGATAGCTCGAGCTCCTACAATGAGCAGTTCTTC

J gene: TRBJ1-2
V gene: TRBV4-3
D gene: TRBD1
clone size: .
CDR3 protein: CASSQYAQGDYTF
CDR3 DNA: TGCGCCAGCAGCCAATATGCCCAGGGGGACTACACCTTC

J gene: TRBJ2-2
V gene: TRBV15
D gene: .
clone size: many
CDR3 protein: CATSRDSGTGELFF
CDR3 DNA: TGTGCCACCAGCAGAGATAGTGGTACCGGGGAGCTGTTTTTT

J gene: TRBJ1-2
V gene: TRBV28
D gene: TRBD1
clone size: many
CDR3 protein: CASSAGQGVYGYTF
CDR3 DNA: TGTGCCAGCAGTGCGGGACAGGGTGTCTATGGCTACACCTTC

J gene: TRBJ2-1
V gene: TRBV5-1
D gene: .
clone size: few
CDR3 protein: CASSLGGSKGNEQFF
CDR3 DNA: TGCGCCAGCAGCCTGGGGGGTAGTAAGGGCAATGAGCAGTTCTTC